The 6 T cell receptor beta chains presented below share a single source sample, sequenced in a study of T cell responses to AZD1222 COVID-19 vaccine. Some clones are missing from TCRdb's copy, which holds only in-frame ones; the method was immunoSEQ multiplex PCR. The profile shows about 180,000 clones, around 88% of them singletons. The starting material was peripheral blood, obtained 28 days after the second AZD1222 dose. The source is an adult who received the AZD1222 COVID-19 vaccine.

The V call is TRBV7-3, the J call TRBJ1-5; a weak D match, TRBD1 (5 bases). V lost 0 bases and J lost 7, with 10 bases in between. This CDR3 is built from 14 residues. Germline V CDR1 and CDR2: SGHTA, FQGTGA. In DNA, the CDR3 is TGTGCCAGCAGCTTAACTGCGGGGCACCAGCCCCAGCATTTT. Translating gives CASSLTAGHQPQHF.

This clone was observed once. The rearrangement uses TRBV18 and TRBJ2-1; D perhaps matches TRBD1 (5 bases). Germline-derived CDR1 and CDR2 are KGHSH and LQKENI. The CDR3 totals 16 residues. Trimming left V 1 base short and J 3 bases short, with 13 bases between. In DNA form, the CDR3 reads TGTGCCAGCTCACCACTGCAGGGTCTTTACTACAATGAGCAGTTCTTC. Its translation: CASSPLQGLYYNEQFF.

This clone was found once. This chain connects TRBV2 to TRBJ1-2; possible D gene TRBD1, 5 bases. Germline V CDR1 and CDR2: SNHLY, FYNNEI. This CDR3 contains 16 residues. V was clipped by 1 base and J by 3 bases, with 15 bases between them. The CDR3 sequence is CASSEVSSGPHYGYTF. In DNA form, the CDR3 reads TGTGCCAGCAGTGAAGTTTCGTCGGGGCCCCACTATGGCTACACCTTC.

The chain has TRBV7-6 and TRBJ2-5, with TRBD1 matching 9 bases. Germline values: CDR1 SGHVS, CDR2 FNYEAQ. V lost 1 base and J lost 5; bases outside the gene matches: 8. This CDR3 is built from 16 residues. CDR3 protein: CASSLGAGQGGETQYF. The CDR3, as DNA: TGTGCCAGCAGCTTAGGGGCGGGACAGGGAGGCGAGACCCAGTACTTC.

This sequence joins TRBV2 and TRBJ2-7; TRBD1 aligns across 8 bases. Germline loops: CDR1 SNHLY, CDR2 FYNNEI. V gave up 2 bases and J gave up 4 bases; unmatched junction bases: 10. The CDR3 contains 16 residues. CDR3 protein: CASSERTGLIPYEQYF. As DNA, the CDR3 is TGTGCCAGCAGTGAAAGGACAGGGTTGATCCCTTACGAGCAGTACTTC.

On this clone itself: The junction does not match germline at one end; this may be a read error. The chain is built from TRBV6-5 and TRBJ1-1; D ambiguous. The CDR3 runs 12 residues. Germline-derived CDR1 and CDR2 are MNHEY and SVGAGI. Written as DNA, the CDR3 is TGTGCCAGCAACTCAGATAACAGTGAAGCTTTCTTT. It translates to CASNSDNSEAFF.